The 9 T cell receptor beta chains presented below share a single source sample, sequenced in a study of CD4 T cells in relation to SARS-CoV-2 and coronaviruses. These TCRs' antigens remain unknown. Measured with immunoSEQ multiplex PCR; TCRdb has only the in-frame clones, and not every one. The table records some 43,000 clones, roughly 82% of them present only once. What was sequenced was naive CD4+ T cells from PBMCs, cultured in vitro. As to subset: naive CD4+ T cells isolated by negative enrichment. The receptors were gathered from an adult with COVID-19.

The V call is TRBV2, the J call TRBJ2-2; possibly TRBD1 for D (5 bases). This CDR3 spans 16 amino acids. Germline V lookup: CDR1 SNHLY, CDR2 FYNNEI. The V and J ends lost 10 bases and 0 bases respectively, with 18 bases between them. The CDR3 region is CATSLDTASNTGELFF. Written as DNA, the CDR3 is TGTGCCACATCTCTGGACACGGCCTCGAACACCGGGGAGCTGTTTTTT.

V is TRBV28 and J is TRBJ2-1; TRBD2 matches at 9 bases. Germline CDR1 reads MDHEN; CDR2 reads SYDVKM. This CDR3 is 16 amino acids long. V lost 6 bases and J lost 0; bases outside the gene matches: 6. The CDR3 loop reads CASRSSGKSSYNEQFF. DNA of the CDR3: TGTGCCAGCAGGTCTAGCGGGAAAAGCTCCTACAATGAGCAGTTCTTC.

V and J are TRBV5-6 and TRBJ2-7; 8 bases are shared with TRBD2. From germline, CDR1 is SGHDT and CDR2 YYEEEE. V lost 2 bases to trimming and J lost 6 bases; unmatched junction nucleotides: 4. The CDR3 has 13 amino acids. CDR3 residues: CASSLGLAGEQYF. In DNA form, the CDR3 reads TGTGCCAGCAGCTTAGGACTAGCAGGCGAGCAGTACTTC.

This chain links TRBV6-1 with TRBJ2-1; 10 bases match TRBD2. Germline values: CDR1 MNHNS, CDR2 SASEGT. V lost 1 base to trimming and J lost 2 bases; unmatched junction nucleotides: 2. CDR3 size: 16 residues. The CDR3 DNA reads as TGTGCCAGCAGTGAAGGTAGCGGGAGGACCTACAATGAGCAGTTCTTC. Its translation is CASSEGSGRTYNEQFF.

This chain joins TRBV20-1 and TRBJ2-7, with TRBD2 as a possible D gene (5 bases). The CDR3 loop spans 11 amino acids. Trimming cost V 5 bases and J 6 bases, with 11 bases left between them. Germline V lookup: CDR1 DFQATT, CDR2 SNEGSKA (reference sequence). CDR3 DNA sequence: TGCAGTGCTGGAGGACCCCCCGAGCAGTACTTC. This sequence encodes CSAGGPPEQYF.

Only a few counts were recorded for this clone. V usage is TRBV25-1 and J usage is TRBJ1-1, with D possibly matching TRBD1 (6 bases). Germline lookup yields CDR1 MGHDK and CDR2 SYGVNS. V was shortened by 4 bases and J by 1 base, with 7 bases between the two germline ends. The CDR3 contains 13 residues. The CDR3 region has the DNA TGTGCCAGCAGTGTACAGGGGAACACTGAAGCTTTCTTT. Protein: CASSVQGNTEAFF.

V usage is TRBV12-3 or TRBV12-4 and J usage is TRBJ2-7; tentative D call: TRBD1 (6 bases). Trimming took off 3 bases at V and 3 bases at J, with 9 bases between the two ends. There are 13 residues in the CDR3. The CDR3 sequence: CASSLQGFYEQYF. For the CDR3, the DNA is TGTGCCAGCAGTTTGCAGGGGTTCTACGAGCAGTACTTC.

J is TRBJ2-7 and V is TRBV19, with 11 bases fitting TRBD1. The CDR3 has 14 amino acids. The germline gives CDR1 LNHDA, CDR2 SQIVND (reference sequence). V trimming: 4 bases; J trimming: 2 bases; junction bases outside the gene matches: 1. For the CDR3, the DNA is TGTGCCAGTAGTAGGGGACAGGGGGCCTACGAGCAGTACTTC. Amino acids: CASSRGQGAYEQYF. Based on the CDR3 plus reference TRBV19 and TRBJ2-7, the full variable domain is DGGITQSPKYLFRKEGQNVTLSCEQNLNHDAMYWYRQDPGQGLRLIYYSQIVNDFQKGDIAEGYSVSREKKESFPLTVTSAQKNPTAFYLCASSRGQGAYEQYFGPGTRLTVT.

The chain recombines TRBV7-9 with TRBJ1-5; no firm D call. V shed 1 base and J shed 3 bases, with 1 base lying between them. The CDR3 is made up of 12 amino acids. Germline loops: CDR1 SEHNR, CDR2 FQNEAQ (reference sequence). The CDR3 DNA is TGTGCCAGCAGCTTAGTCAATCAGCCCCAGCATTTT. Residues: CASSLVNQPQHF.